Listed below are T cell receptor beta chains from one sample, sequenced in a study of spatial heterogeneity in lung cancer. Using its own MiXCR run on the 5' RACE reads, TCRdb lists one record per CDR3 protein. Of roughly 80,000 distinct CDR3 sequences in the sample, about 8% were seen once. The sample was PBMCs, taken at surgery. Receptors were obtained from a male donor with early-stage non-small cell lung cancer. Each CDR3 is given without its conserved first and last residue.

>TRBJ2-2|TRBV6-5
ASSRNPSSPGELF
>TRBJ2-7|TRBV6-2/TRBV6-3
ASSPLSSYEQY
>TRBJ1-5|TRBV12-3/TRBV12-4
ASTLGSGNQPQH
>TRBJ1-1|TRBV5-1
ASSTQTETEAF
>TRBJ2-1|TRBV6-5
ASRTLGLDEQF
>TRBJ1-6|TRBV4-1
ASSQGQGHNSPLH
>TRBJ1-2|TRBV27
ASSLFDGRFYGYT
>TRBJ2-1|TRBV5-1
ASSLGLAGVEQF
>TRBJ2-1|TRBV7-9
ASSLVLDEQF
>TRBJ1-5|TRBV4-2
ASSQDGGGEDQPQH
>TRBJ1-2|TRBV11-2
ASSLGQDYGYT
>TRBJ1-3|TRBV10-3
AIKGALSGNTIY
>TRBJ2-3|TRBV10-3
AISGRDSGADTQY
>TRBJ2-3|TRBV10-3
AISVLLLDTQY
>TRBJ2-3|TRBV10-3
AGRGPTTDTQY
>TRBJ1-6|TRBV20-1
SARVSGLLGDSPLH
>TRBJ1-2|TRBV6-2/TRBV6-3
ASSRETDYGYT
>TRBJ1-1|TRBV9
ASSSSSRGLNTEAF
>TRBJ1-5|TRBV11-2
ASGLSQFQPQH
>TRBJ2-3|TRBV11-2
ASSLEFTDTQY
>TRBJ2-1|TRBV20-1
SARDLAGAYNEQF
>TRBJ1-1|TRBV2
ASSEWSPRGTEAF
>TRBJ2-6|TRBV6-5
ASFESGANVLT
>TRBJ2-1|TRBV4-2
ASSQKGLNEQF
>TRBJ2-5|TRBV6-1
ASSEAPVTQY
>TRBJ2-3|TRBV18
ASSPLAGTDTQY
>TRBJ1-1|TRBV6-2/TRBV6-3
ASSYNPGTEAF
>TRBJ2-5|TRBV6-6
ASSYDTVQETQY
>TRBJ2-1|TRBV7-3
ASSLGRNNEQF
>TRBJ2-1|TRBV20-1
SASGRGRSSYNEQF
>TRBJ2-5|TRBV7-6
ASSLRASGGETQY
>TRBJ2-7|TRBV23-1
ASSQSGTYEQY
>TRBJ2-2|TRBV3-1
ASSQHEGEADLLNTGELF
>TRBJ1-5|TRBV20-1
SASGLPGQAGIYSNQPQH
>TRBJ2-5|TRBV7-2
ASVETSDRETQY
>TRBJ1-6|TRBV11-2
ASSLYTNSPLH